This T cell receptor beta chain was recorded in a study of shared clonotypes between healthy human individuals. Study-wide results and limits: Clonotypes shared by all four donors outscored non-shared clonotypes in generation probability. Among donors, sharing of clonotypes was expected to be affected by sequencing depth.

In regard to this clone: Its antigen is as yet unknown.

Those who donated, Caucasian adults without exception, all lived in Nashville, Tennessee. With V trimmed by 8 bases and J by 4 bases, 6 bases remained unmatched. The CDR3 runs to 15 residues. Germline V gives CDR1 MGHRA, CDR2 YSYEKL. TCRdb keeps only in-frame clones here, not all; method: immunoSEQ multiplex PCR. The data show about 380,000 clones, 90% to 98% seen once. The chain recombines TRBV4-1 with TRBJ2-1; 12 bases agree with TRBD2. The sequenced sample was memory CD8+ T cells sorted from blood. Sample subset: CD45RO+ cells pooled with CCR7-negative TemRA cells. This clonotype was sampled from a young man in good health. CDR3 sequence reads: CASGRLAGDYNEQFF. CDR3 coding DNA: TGCGCCAGCGGGAGACTAGCGGGAGATTACAATGAGCAGTTCTTC.